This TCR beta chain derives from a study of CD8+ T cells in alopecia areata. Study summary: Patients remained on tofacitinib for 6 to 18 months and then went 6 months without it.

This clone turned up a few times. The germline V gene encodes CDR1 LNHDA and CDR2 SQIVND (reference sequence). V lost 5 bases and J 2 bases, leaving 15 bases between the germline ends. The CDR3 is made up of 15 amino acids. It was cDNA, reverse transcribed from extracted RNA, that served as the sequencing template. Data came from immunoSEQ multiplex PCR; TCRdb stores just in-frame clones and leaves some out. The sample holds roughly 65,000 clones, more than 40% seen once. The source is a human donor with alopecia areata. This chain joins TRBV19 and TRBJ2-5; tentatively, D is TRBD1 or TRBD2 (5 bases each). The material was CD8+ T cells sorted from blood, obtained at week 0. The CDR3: CASSEARGDQETQYF. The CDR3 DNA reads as TGTGCCAGTAGTGAGGCGAGGGGCGATCAAGAGACCCAGTACTTC.